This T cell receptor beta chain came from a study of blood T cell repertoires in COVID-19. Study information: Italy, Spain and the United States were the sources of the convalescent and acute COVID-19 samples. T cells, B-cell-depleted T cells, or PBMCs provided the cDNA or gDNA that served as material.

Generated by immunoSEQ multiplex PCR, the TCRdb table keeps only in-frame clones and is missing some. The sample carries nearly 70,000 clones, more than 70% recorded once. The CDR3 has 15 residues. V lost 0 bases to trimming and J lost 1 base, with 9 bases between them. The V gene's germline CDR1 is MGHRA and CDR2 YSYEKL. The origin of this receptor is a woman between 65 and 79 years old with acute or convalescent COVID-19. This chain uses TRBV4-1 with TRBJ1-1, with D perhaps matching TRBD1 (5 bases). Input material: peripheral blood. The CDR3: CASSQDRRGNTEAFF. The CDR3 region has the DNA TGCGCCAGCAGCCAAGATCGTAGGGGGAACACTGAAGCTTTCTTT.